A single sample is the source of the 19 T cell receptor beta chains below, sequenced in a study of identical twins. TCRdb fed the 5' RACE reads into MiXCR, producing one record per CDR3 protein. Among roughly 290,000 distinct CDR3 sequences listed, 8% to 9.5% were seen once. The same specimen was also included in a second study, on yellow fever vaccine responses in identical twins.

The specimen sequenced was CD8+ T cells sorted from blood. All receptors come from a woman aged 18-29 years in good health.

Many counts were recorded for this clonotype. The V and J genes are TRBV9 and TRBJ2-1; tentative D call: TRBD2 (5 bases). This CDR3 has 13 amino acids. The V gene lost 1 base and the J gene lost 11 bases, with 13 bases spanning the gap. Germline V gene sequence: CDR1 SGDLS, CDR2 YYNGEE. The CDR3 DNA follows: TGTGCCAGCAGCGTATCCGATCCGGGAAAGCAGTTCTTC. Its protein is CASSVSDPGKQFF.

This chain uses TRBV5-5 with TRBJ2-1; tentatively, D is TRBD1 (6 bases). The CDR3 consists of 14 residues. The ends were cut back, 4 bases at V and 5 bases at J, with 13 bases in the middle. CDR1 is SGHKS, CDR2 YYEKEE, per germline (reference sequence). The chain's CDR3 is CASSPRDTNNEQFF. DNA for the CDR3: TGTGCCAGCAGCCCACGGGACACCAACAATGAGCAGTTCTTC. Based on the CDR3 plus reference TRBV5-5 and TRBJ2-1, the full variable domain is DAGVTQSPTHLIKTRGQQVTLRCSPISGHKSVSWYQQVLGQGPQFIFQYYEKEERGRGNFPDRFSARQFPNYSSELNVNALLLGDSALYLCASSPRDTNNEQFFGPGTRLTVL.

This clonotype has only a few counts. The rearrangement uses TRBV6-1 and TRBJ2-2; 7 positions match TRBD2. CDR1 MNHNS and CDR2 SASEGT come from the germline V gene. CDR3 size: 14 residues. The junction had 9 bases not matched to a gene; V was cut back by 6 bases and J by 8 bases. CDR3 sequence: CASSKIRGGGELFF. In DNA form, the CDR3 reads TGTGCCAGCAGCAAAATTAGGGGAGGGGGGGAGCTGTTTTTT.

The gene calls are TRBV4-2 and TRBJ2-7; no clear D. The ends were cut back, 0 bases at V and 0 bases at J, with 9 bases in the middle. This CDR3 is built from 15 residues. Per the germline V gene, CDR1 is LGHNA and CDR2 is YNFKEQ. The CDR3 region has the DNA TGTGCCAGCAGCCAAGATTTAGAAATCTCCTACGAGCAGTACTTC. Translation: CASSQDLEISYEQYF.

This clonotype was recorded at least ten times. The rearrangement links TRBV12-3 or TRBV12-4 to TRBJ2-3; 7 bases are shared with TRBD2. The CDR3 consists of 15 residues. The J segment lost 2 bases and the V segment lost 0 bases, leaving 2 bases of the junction unmatched. For the CDR3, the DNA is TGTGCCAGCAGTTTAGCGCGGGACTACACAGATACGCAGTATTTT. Its translation is CASSLARDYTDTQYF.

This clonotype was seen only a few times. This chain joins TRBV6-1 and TRBJ2-7; 9 positions agree with TRBD1. CDR1 is MNHNS and CDR2 is SASEGT in the germline V gene. The CDR3 covers 14 residues. J lost 2 bases, V lost 9 bases, and 8 bases had no gene match. CDR3 region: CASLDRDRAYEQYF. The CDR3 region has the DNA TGTGCCAGTCTTGACCGGGACAGGGCCTACGAGCAGTACTTC.

This clonotype was seen more than once but under ten times. This chain connects TRBV5-1 to TRBJ2-3; TRBD2 aligns across 8 bases. The CDR3 length is 15 residues. V lost 6 bases and J lost 0; bases outside the gene matches: 6. CDR1 and CDR2 (germline): SGHRS, YFSETQ. The CDR3 DNA sequence: TGCGCCAGCACCGGGGGGGAATCTAGCACAGATACGCAGTATTTT. Its translation is CASTGGESSTDTQYF.

The chain is built from TRBV6-2 or TRBV6-3 and TRBJ1-5; 7 bases are shared with TRBD1. Germline V gene sequence: CDR1 MNHEY, CDR2 SVGEGT. The CDR3 runs to 18 residues. V lost 0 bases to trimming and J lost 5 bases; unmatched junction nucleotides: 13. The CDR3 is CASSYSPLARGLDQPQHF. CDR3 DNA: TGTGCCAGCAGTTACTCCCCCTTGGCCAGGGGGTTAGATCAGCCCCAGCATTTT.

V gene TRBV5-1 combines with J gene TRBJ1-4; D is undetermined. In germline, CDR1 is SGHRS, CDR2 YFSETQ. The CDR3 consists of 13 residues. V lost 5 bases and J lost 3, with 8 bases in between. The CDR3 region has the DNA TGCGCCAGCAGGACGGCCGCTAATGAAAAACTGTTTTTT. Its translation: CASRTAANEKLFF.

This chain links TRBV6-2 or TRBV6-3 with TRBJ2-5; 12 nucleotides agree with TRBD2. CDR1 is MNHEY and CDR2 is SVGEGT in the germline V gene. There are 21 residues in the CDR3. Losses at the gene ends were 0 bases for V and 3 bases for J; bases not matched to a gene: 17. The CDR3, as DNA: TGTGCCAGCAGTTACTCGAGCGTCAGACTAGCGGGAGCCCCCGAGAAAGAGACCCAGTACTTC. Amino acid sequence: CASSYSSVRLAGAPEKETQYF.

This clonotype was recorded at least ten times. This rearrangement joins TRBV29-1 to TRBJ1-2; no clear D gene. The V gene's germline CDR1 is SQVTM and CDR2 ANQGSEA. The CDR3 extends over 11 amino acids. Trimming cost V 6 bases and J 6 bases, with 11 bases left between them. The CDR3 nucleotides are TGCAGCGTCTGGTGGATGGATGGCTACACCTTC. Protein: CSVWWMDGYTF.

This clonotype was observed many times. V gene TRBV2 combines with J gene TRBJ1-5; D call uncertain. The V end lost 3 bases, the J end lost 6 bases, and 6 bases lay between the germline ends. CDR1 and CDR2 (germline): SNHLY, FYNNEI. The CDR3 length is 12 residues. CDR3 coding DNA: TGTGCCAGCAGTGAGGGAGGTCAGCCCCAGCATTTT. Its translation: CASSEGGQPQHF.

This chain connects TRBV12-3 or TRBV12-4 to TRBJ2-7; D not resolved. The CDR3 runs to 12 residues. V lost 8 bases and J 6 bases, leaving 14 bases between the germline ends. The CDR3 coding sequence is TGTGCCAGCTCCTGGGAAAGGGCCGAGCAGTACTTC. Residues: CASSWERAEQYF.

This clonotype was recorded many times. This rearrangement joins TRBV24-1 to TRBJ2-1, with D unclear. The CDR3 loop spans 12 amino acids. The ends were cut back, 4 bases at V and 7 bases at J, with 7 bases in the middle. From germline, CDR1 is KGHDR and CDR2 SFDVKD. The CDR3 loop is CATSEGWNEQFF. The CDR3 region has the DNA TGTGCCACCAGTGAAGGGTGGAATGAGCAGTTCTTC.

A few counts support this clonotype. The rearrangement links TRBV7-8 to TRBJ2-5; unclear D gene. The CDR3 consists of 15 residues. Germline V lookup: CDR1 SGHVS, CDR2 FQNEAQ. V lost 5 bases and J lost 5, with 18 bases in between. The CDR3 protein is CASSLDLSVGETQYF. The CDR3 region has the DNA TGTGCCAGCAGCCTTGACCTCTCGGTGGGGGAGACCCAGTACTTC.

This rearrangement joins TRBV6-1 to TRBJ2-2, with TRBD2 as a possible D gene (5 bases). V lost 6 bases to trimming and J lost 5 bases, with 10 bases between them. This CDR3 is built from 13 residues. Per germline, CDR1 MNHNS and CDR2 SASEGT. The CDR3 loop is CASSPTSTGELFF. The CDR3 DNA reads TGTGCCAGCAGCCCCACTAGTACCGGGGAGCTGTTTTTT.

This clonotype showed up just a few times. The chain has TRBV7-3 and TRBJ2-7; 8 bases are a match to TRBD1. There are 14 residues in the CDR3. Per germline, CDR1 SGHTA and CDR2 FQGTGA. The J segment lost 4 bases and the V segment lost 3 bases, leaving 5 bases of the junction unmatched. The CDR3 spells CASSFTGGMYEQYF. CDR3 bases: TGTGCCAGCAGCTTTACAGGGGGGATGTACGAGCAGTACTTC.

This clonotype was observed many times. The J gene is TRBJ1-5, the V gene TRBV27; no definite D call. Germline CDR1 and CDR2: MNHEY and SMNVEV (reference sequence). This CDR3 has 14 amino acids. Trimming removed 4 bases at V and 0 bases at J, with 7 bases between. The CDR3 DNA reads as TGTGCCAGCAGTTACGCGGGTAGCAATCAGCCCCAGCATTTT. Its translation is CASSYAGSNQPQHF.

The chain joins TRBV11-2 to TRBJ2-7; no reliable D call. The germline CDR1 and CDR2 sequences are SGHAT and FQNNGV. Between the trimmed V and J ends, which lost 3 bases and 3 bases, there was a span of 12 bases. The CDR3 is 14 amino acids. CDR3 coding DNA: TGTGCCAGCAGCTTCCACGGTGCCCTCTACGAGCAGTACTTC. Translating gives CASSFHGALYEQYF.